A single sample is the source of the 32 T cell receptor beta chains below, sequenced in a study of identical twins (dated by TCRdb to the mid-2010s). Library creation used 5' RACE. Sequencing relied on an Illumina HiSeq 2000. Starting from the raw public reads, TCRdb applied fastp trimming at Q25, assembled clones with MiXCR and retained in-frame beta chains. CDR3 protein duplicates are merged, each entry listing the most common genes and DNA. The sample table shows 700,000 or so distinct CDR3 sequences, and roughly 8% are seen once. The ten largest make up approximately 0.94% of the sample. These same records also appear under a second study, on yellow fever vaccine responses in identical twins.

Sequenced material: PBMCs. The receptor source for this set is a woman aged 18 to 35 in good health.

This rearrangement joins TRBV12-3 or TRBV12-4 to TRBJ1-1; D not resolved. V was shortened by 3 bases and J by 1 base, with 12 bases between the two germline ends. This CDR3 spans 15 amino acids. CDR3 nucleotides: TGTGCCAGCAGTTTTGGAAGCCTGGGGAACACTGAAGCTTTCTTT. Translating gives CASSFGSLGNTEAFF.

The V gene is TRBV7-2, the J gene TRBJ2-2, with a possible D match to TRBD2 (6 bases). The CDR3 has 16 amino acids. The V gene's germline CDR1 is SGHTA and CDR2 FQGNSA. The ends were cut back, 5 bases at V and 1 base at J, with 14 bases in the middle. CDR3 amino acids: CASSRSGSQNTGELFF. CDR3 in DNA: TGTGCCAGCAGCAGGTCCGGGAGCCAGAACACCGGGGAGCTGTTTTTT.

A few counts support this clonotype. The chain employs TRBV5-6 and TRBJ2-5; either TRBD1 or TRBD2 may supply D (5 bases each). V lost 5 bases, J lost 3 bases, and 14 bases lay in between. The CDR3 loop spans 14 amino acids. CDR1 SGHDT and CDR2 YYEEEE come from the germline V gene. The CDR3 DNA follows: TGTGCCAGCAGTCCGGGGCCCAACAAAGAGACCCAGTACTTC. Translation gives CASSPGPNKETQYF.

This clonotype was seen only a few times. This sequence joins TRBV5-1 and TRBJ1-2; 8 positions agree with TRBD1. Losses at the gene ends were 0 bases for V and 4 bases for J; bases not matched to a gene: 2. The CDR3 spans 14 residues. Germline V CDR1 and CDR2: SGHRS, YFSETQ. The DNA for the CDR3 is TGCGCCAGCAGCTTGGCAGGGGGCAGCTATGGCTACACCTTC. Its protein product is CASSLAGGSYGYTF.

The rearrangement uses TRBV10-2 and TRBJ2-3; 16 nucleotides match TRBD2. The V gene's germline CDR1 is WSHSY and CDR2 SAAADI. V lost 8 bases to trimming and J lost 1 base; unmatched junction nucleotides: 15. This CDR3 spans 20 amino acids. The CDR3 DNA sequence: TGCGCCAGCCCCACACCGGGACTAGCGGGAGGGCCATCCTGCACAGATACGCAGTATTTT. Residues: CASPTPGLAGGPSCTDTQYF.

In its sample, this clonotype was seen many times. The chain has TRBV4-1 and TRBJ1-2; no clear D. The CDR3 contains 15 residues. Germline V gene lookup returns CDR1 MGHRA and CDR2 YSYEKL. Trimming stripped 0 bases from V and 5 bases from J, with 13 bases between. In DNA, the CDR3 is TGCGCCAGCAGCCAAGAGATCACCATCCCGTATGGCTACACCTTC. This encodes CASSQEITIPYGYTF.

This clonotype was counted many times. The chain recombines TRBV11-3 with TRBJ1-1; 8 nucleotides agree with TRBD1. J lost 6 bases, V lost 5 bases, and 17 bases had no gene match. This CDR3 region has 17 residues. Looked up from germline, CDR1 is SGHNT and CDR2 is YENEEA. DNA of the CDR3: TGTGCCAGCAGCCTCAGGGGGCGGAGGGGTTCAAACCCTGAAGCTTTCTTT. As protein: CASSLRGRRGSNPEAFF.

This clonotype was seen a handful of times. The chain combines TRBV27 with TRBJ2-1; D gene ambiguous. The CDR3 sequence is 13 residues long. Germline CDR1 reads MNHEY; CDR2 reads SMNVEV (reference sequence). V gave up 1 base and J gave up 5 bases, with 6 bases separating them. The CDR3 loop is CASSLLVDNEQFF. The CDR3 DNA follows: TGTGCCAGCAGTTTATTGGTGGACAATGAGCAGTTCTTC.

The J gene is TRBJ2-3, the V gene TRBV2, with D possibly TRBD2 on 5 matching bases. CDR1 and CDR2 from the germline V gene are SNHLY and FYNNEI. The CDR3 covers 15 residues. V lost 8 bases and J lost 0, with 15 bases in between. The CDR3 is CASPREGLSTDTQYF. CDR3 sequence (DNA): TGTGCCAGCCCCCGGGAAGGACTTAGCACAGATACGCAGTATTTT.

This clonotype was observed many times. The chain joins TRBV29-1 to TRBJ1-1; D ambiguous. The CDR3 loop spans 14 amino acids. The germline gives CDR1 SQVTM, CDR2 ANQGSEA. V lost 6 bases, J lost 1 base, and 15 bases lay in between. DNA of the CDR3: TGCAGCGTAGAGAACCGGGCCAAGAACACTGAAGCTTTCTTT. Protein product: CSVENRAKNTEAFF.

The chain couples TRBV6-6 to TRBJ2-5, with D possibly matching TRBD1 (5 bases). This CDR3 comprises 13 residues. Germline V CDR1 and CDR2: MNHNY, SVGAGI (reference sequence). Trimming stripped 7 bases from V and 5 bases from J, with 14 bases between. CDR3 residues: CASTRREGETQYF. The CDR3 DNA sequence: TGTGCCAGCACACGCAGGGAAGGGGAGACCCAGTACTTC.

The chain joins TRBV7-9 to TRBJ2-1, with 9 bases that match TRBD2. Germline CDR1 and CDR2: SEHNR and FQNEAQ (reference sequence). The CDR3 covers 17 residues. Trimming removed 3 bases from V and 6 bases from J; junction bases left unmatched: 12. CDR3 region: CASSFGHTAGGANEQFF. DNA of the CDR3: TGTGCCAGCAGCTTTGGTCATACAGCGGGGGGCGCCAATGAGCAGTTCTTC.

This clonotype was seen more than once but under ten times. V usage is TRBV20-1 and J usage is TRBJ2-1; 10 nucleotides align to TRBD1. J lost 8 bases, V lost 3 bases, and 10 bases had no gene match. Germline loops: CDR1 DFQATT, CDR2 SNEGSKA (reference sequence). This CDR3 comprises 15 residues. The CDR3 region is CSASGDRGQEDEQFF. As DNA, the CDR3 is TGCAGTGCTAGTGGGGACAGGGGACAGGAGGATGAGCAGTTCTTC.

The CDR3 is CSVVLGTGFPYEQYF. The DNA of the CDR3 is TGCAGCGTTGTCCTCGGGACAGGGTTTCCCTACGAGCAGTACTTC. The chain joins TRBV29-1 to TRBJ2-7; TRBD1 aligns across 9 bases. Germline V CDR1 and CDR2: SQVTM, ANQGSEA. The CDR3 has 15 amino acids. With 4 bases clipped from V and 2 bases from J, the junction kept 9 bases outside the gene matches.

This clonotype has ten or more counts. The V call is TRBV7-9, the J call TRBJ2-3; TRBD2 matches 8 bases. Losses at the gene ends were 3 bases for V and 4 bases for J; bases not matched to a gene: 3. This CDR3 spans 14 amino acids. CDR1 and CDR2 from the germline V gene are SEHNR and FQNEAQ (reference sequence). The CDR3 loop reads CASSLSGSPDTQYF. The CDR3 DNA follows: TGTGCCAGCAGCTTGAGCGGGAGCCCAGATACGCAGTATTTT.

A few counts support this clonotype. This chain joins TRBV10-3 and TRBJ2-1, with a tentative D call TRBD1 (6 bases). Trimming removed 2 bases from V and 3 bases from J, with 14 bases in between. Germline CDR1 is ENHRY and CDR2 is SYGVKD. The CDR3 is made up of 16 amino acids. CDR3 nucleotide sequence: TGTGCCATCAGTGAGCCCGGGACAAAGATCTACAATGAGCAGTTCTTC. Translated: CAISEPGTKIYNEQFF.

This clonotype has ten or more counts. The genes are TRBV12-3 or TRBV12-4 and TRBJ1-1, with unresolved D. The V end lost 6 bases, the J end lost 0 bases, and 8 bases lay between the germline ends. The CDR3 has 13 amino acids. CDR3 in DNA: TGTGCCAGCAGCTTAAAGGTGAACACTGAAGCTTTCTTT. This translates into CASSLKVNTEAFF.

The rearrangement joins TRBV20-1 to TRBJ2-5; D possibly matches TRBD1 or TRBD2 (5 bases each). The CDR3 contains 13 residues. Germline lookup yields CDR1 DFQATT and CDR2 SNEGSKA (reference sequence). Trimming pared 4 bases from V and 5 bases from J, leaving 14 bases between. CDR3 region: CSAKRPGTETQYF. CDR3 sequence (DNA): TGCAGTGCTAAAAGACCGGGGACGGAGACCCAGTACTTC.

The chain recombines TRBV11-2 with TRBJ2-3, with D tentatively TRBD1 (5 bases). Germline V CDR1 and CDR2: SGHAT, FQNNGV. The CDR3 totals 15 residues. V was trimmed by 2 bases and J by 0 bases, leaving 9 bases between them. The CDR3 region is CASSLKGPSTDTQYF. CDR3 nucleotide sequence: TGTGCCAGCAGCTTAAAGGGGCCTAGCACAGATACGCAGTATTTT.

The rearrangement joins TRBV28 to TRBJ1-4; TRBD1 might be the D (5 bases). The germline gives CDR1 MDHEN, CDR2 SYDVKM. Trimming took 4 bases from V and 5 from J, leaving 11 bases between them. This CDR3 spans 14 amino acids. The CDR3 nucleotides are TGTGCCAGCAGTTCGGGGGTTAAAAATGAAAAACTGTTTTTT. The encoded protein is CASSSGVKNEKLFF.

The V gene is TRBV28, the J gene TRBJ1-1; no definite D call. Germline V gene data show CDR1 as MDHEN and CDR2 as SYDVKM. V lost 8 bases and J lost 0, with 10 bases in between. This CDR3 comprises 13 residues. CDR3 DNA: TGTGCCAGCGGCCAACTACTGAACACTGAAGCTTTCTTT. Protein sequence: CASGQLLNTEAFF.

This clonotype occurred a few times. The V and J genes are TRBV5-1 and TRBJ1-5, with D perhaps TRBD1 (6 bases). Germline V gene lookup returns CDR1 SGHRS and CDR2 YFSETQ. V lost 4 bases, J lost 7 bases, and 18 bases lay in between. The CDR3 runs 15 residues. The CDR3 DNA reads TGCGCCAGCAGCCCCGGGACGGGGGACACACAGCCCCAGCATTTT. It is translated as CASSPGTGDTQPQHF.

This clonotype was seen many times. The chain uses TRBV28 and TRBJ1-6, with 8 positions matching TRBD1. The CDR3 runs to 15 residues. With V trimmed by 6 bases and J by 6 bases, 7 bases remained unmatched. Germline V CDR1 and CDR2: MDHEN, SYDVKM. CDR3: CASSFTTGGNSPLHF. The CDR3 DNA reads TGTGCCAGCAGCTTTACCACAGGGGGTAATTCACCCCTCCACTTT.

This sequence joins TRBV5-1 and TRBJ2-1, with 9 nucleotides matching TRBD1. Germline CDR1 SGHRS, CDR2 YFSETQ. This CDR3 spans 16 amino acids. The J segment lost 4 bases and the V segment lost 4 bases, leaving 9 bases of the junction unmatched. The CDR3 region is CASSPLATGGYNEQFF. CDR3 in DNA: TGCGCCAGCAGCCCCCTTGCGACAGGGGGGTACAATGAGCAGTTCTTC. The complete variable domain, with remaining parts taken from reference TRBV5-1 and TRBJ2-1, reads KAGVTQTPRYLIKTRGQQVTLSCSPISGHRSVSWYQQTPGQGLQFLFEYFSETQRNKGNFPGRFSGRQFSNSRSEMNVSTLELGDSALYLCASSPLATGGYNEQFFGPGTRLTVL.

This sequence joins TRBV3-1 and TRBJ2-5; D possibly corresponds to TRBD1 (5 bases). This CDR3 contains 12 residues. From germline, CDR1 is LGHDT and CDR2 YNNKEL (reference sequence). V lost 3 bases and J lost 4, with 6 bases in between. The CDR3 reads CASSQGPETQYF. The CDR3 DNA reads TGTGCCAGCAGCCAGGGGCCAGAGACCCAGTACTTC.

V and J are TRBV7-3 and TRBJ2-1, with 11 bases lining up with TRBD2. The CDR3 is 16 amino acids. Germline-derived CDR1 and CDR2 are SGHTA and FQGTGA. The V and J ends lost 4 bases and 5 bases, in that order; junction bases with no gene match: 7. The CDR3 region is CASSSLPSGGNNEQFF. DNA for the CDR3: TGTGCCAGCAGCTCACTCCCTAGCGGGGGGAACAATGAGCAGTTCTTC.

This clonotype was observed a few times. This sequence joins TRBV5-1 and TRBJ1-4; 9 positions agree with TRBD1. Germline CDR1 reads SGHRS; CDR2 reads YFSETQ. This CDR3 comprises 13 residues. J lost 10 bases, V lost 2 bases, and 3 bases had no gene match. CDR3: CASSLGQGRKLFF. The CDR3 DNA follows: TGCGCCAGCAGCTTAGGACAGGGGCGAAAACTGTTTTTT.

In its sample, this clonotype was seen a few times. This chain connects TRBV5-1 to TRBJ1-2, with TRBD1 matching over 7 bases. Germline V gene data show CDR1 as SGHRS and CDR2 as YFSETQ. Trimming cost V 4 bases and J 7 bases; bases outside gene matches: 10. The CDR3 sequence is 14 residues long. The CDR3 bases are TGCGCCAGCAGCACCGGGGACAGCTTTAGTGGCTACACCTTC. This codes for CASSTGDSFSGYTF.

The V gene is TRBV10-3, the J gene TRBJ2-1, with TRBD2 matching 9 bases. V lost 0 bases and J lost 8; bases outside the gene matches: 8. Germline V gene sequence: CDR1 ENHRY, CDR2 SYGVKD. This CDR3 is built from 16 residues. The CDR3 coding sequence is TGTGCCATCAGTGAGTCCAATAGCGGGAGCCTCTATGAGCAGTTCTTC. It encodes CAISESNSGSLYEQFF.

The chain links TRBV6-5 to TRBJ1-2, with D hard to call. V was cut by 5 bases and J by 6 bases, with 22 bases left in between. The CDR3 spans 16 residues. Germline lookup yields CDR1 MNHEY and CDR2 SVGAGI. The CDR3 DNA reads as TGTGCCAGCAGTCACCACCCGGGCCTTAAGACTGATGGCTACACCTTC. It specifies CASSHHPGLKTDGYTF.

The chain combines TRBV7-9 with TRBJ1-4, with D unclear. The germline CDR1 and CDR2 sequences are SEHNR and FQNEAQ (reference sequence). The length of the CDR3 is 15 residues. V was trimmed by 5 bases and J by 4 bases, leaving 14 bases between them. CDR3 nucleotide sequence: TGTGCCAGCAGCCCCCTAATTGACATTAATGAAAAACTGTTTTTT. Translated, it gives CASSPLIDINEKLFF.

The chain couples TRBV7-2 to TRBJ2-1; D gene uncertain. Germline CDR1 SGHTA, CDR2 FQGNSA. V gave up 1 base and J gave up 4 bases, with 11 bases separating them. The length of the CDR3 is 15 residues. The CDR3 sequence: CASSLDRSEYNEQFF. CDR3 in DNA: TGTGCCAGCAGCTTAGATCGGTCGGAATACAATGAGCAGTTCTTC.